The rows below give T cell receptor beta chains drawn from one sample of a study of T cells in Graves' hyperthyroidism and ophthalmopathy. TCRdb analysed the multiplex PCR reads with MiXCR anew, one entry per CDR3 protein. The sample yields about 260,000 distinct CDR3 sequences, 16% seen once. Sequencing was done on a sample of blood. The receptors stem from a young woman with Graves' ophthalmopathy. The CDR3 runs from the conserved cysteine through the conserved F or W. The D gene is left open where the match is weak. Clone sizes are given selectively: once, few, many, or a class where the clone is expanded.

v_call: TRBV20-1; d_call: NA; j_call: TRBJ1-4; clone_size: NA; cdr3_aa: CSARDQQGLFSTNEKLFF; cdr3_nt: TGCAGTGCTAGAGATCAACAGGGTCTCTTCTCAACTAATGAAAAACTGTTTTTT
v_call: TRBV9; d_call: NA; j_call: TRBJ1-2; clone_size: many; cdr3_aa: CASSVGGAGDYGYTF; cdr3_nt: TGTGCCAGCAGCGTCGGGGGGGCAGGGGACTATGGCTACACCTTC
v_call: TRBV2; d_call: NA; j_call: TRBJ1-5; clone_size: many; cdr3_aa: CASSSSSPRGKQPQHF; cdr3_nt: NA
v_call: TRBV5-1; d_call: NA; j_call: TRBJ1-1; clone_size: many; cdr3_aa: CASSLGDSGKNTEAFF; cdr3_nt: TGCGCCAGCAGCTTGGGGGATTCCGGCAAGAACACTGAAGCTTTCTTT
v_call: TRBV5-1; d_call: NA; j_call: TRBJ2-7; clone_size: many; cdr3_aa: CASSLTGAYEQYF; cdr3_nt: TGTGCCAGCAGTTTGACAGGTGCCTACGAGCAGTACTTC
v_call: TRBV28; d_call: NA; j_call: TRBJ1-3; clone_size: many; cdr3_aa: CASRRGAGNTIYF; cdr3_nt: TGTGCCAGCAGGAGAGGGGCTGGAAACACCATATATTTT
v_call: TRBV13; d_call: TRBD2; j_call: TRBJ2-7; clone_size: few; cdr3_aa: CASSARLAGGDYEQYF; cdr3_nt: TGTGCCAGCAGCGCTCGACTAGCGGGAGGGGATTACGAGCAGTACTTC
v_call: TRBV2; d_call: NA; j_call: TRBJ2-3; clone_size: few; cdr3_aa: CASIGASTDTQYF; cdr3_nt: TGTGCCAGCATCGGGGCTAGCACAGATACGCAGTATTTT
v_call: TRBV7-9; d_call: TRBD2; j_call: TRBJ2-5; clone_size: NA; cdr3_aa: CASSSAGGETQYF; cdr3_nt: TGTGCCAGCAGCTCCGCGGGGGGGGAGACCCAGTACTTC
v_call: TRBV27; d_call: TRBD2; j_call: TRBJ2-1; clone_size: NA; cdr3_aa: CASSPSSGGSSYNEQFF; cdr3_nt: TGTGCCAGCAGCCCTTCTAGCGGGGGGAGCTCCTACAATGAGCAGTTCTTC
v_call: TRBV25-1; d_call: TRBD1; j_call: TRBJ1-1; clone_size: many; cdr3_aa: CASSESGDRGAFF; cdr3_nt: TGTGCCAGCAGTGAATCAGGAGACAGGGGAGCTTTCTTT
v_call: TRBV18; d_call: TRBD1; j_call: TRBJ2-1; clone_size: few; cdr3_aa: CASSPPGQDSYNEQFF; cdr3_nt: TGTGCCAGCTCACCACCGGGACAGGACTCCTACAATGAGCAGTTCTTC
v_call: TRBV28; d_call: NA; j_call: TRBJ1-5; clone_size: many; cdr3_aa: CASSLRSSNQPQHF; cdr3_nt: TGTGCCAGCAGTTTACGTAGTAGCAATCAGCCCCAGCATTTT
v_call: TRBV2; d_call: NA; j_call: TRBJ1-5; clone_size: many; cdr3_aa: CASSPSNQPQHF; cdr3_nt: TGTGCCAGCAGTCCTAGCAATCAGCCCCAGCATTTT
v_call: TRBV6-1; d_call: NA; j_call: TRBJ2-7; clone_size: many; cdr3_aa: CASSEGLNYSYEQYF; cdr3_nt: TGTGCCAGCAGTGAAGGACTAAACTACTCCTACGAGCAGTACTTC
v_call: TRBV5-1; d_call: NA; j_call: TRBJ1-4; clone_size: many; cdr3_aa: CASRDTTTNEKLFF; cdr3_nt: TGCGCCAGCAGAGACACGACAACTAATGAAAAACTGTTTTTT
v_call: TRBV12-3/TRBV12-4; d_call: NA; j_call: TRBJ2-1; clone_size: many; cdr3_aa: CASSDTRGHNEQFF; cdr3_nt: TGTGCCAGCAGCGATACAAGAGGCCACAATGAGCAGTTCTTC
v_call: TRBV28; d_call: TRBD1; j_call: TRBJ1-2; clone_size: NA; cdr3_aa: CASRPGGLAYGYTF; cdr3_nt: TGTGCCAGCAGACCAGGGGGGTTGGCCTATGGCTACACCTTC
v_call: TRBV19; d_call: NA; j_call: TRBJ2-5; clone_size: NA; cdr3_aa: CASSIRPFQETQYF; cdr3_nt: TGTGCCAGTAGTATTCGCCCGTTCCAAGAGACCCAGTACTTC
v_call: TRBV20-1; d_call: NA; j_call: TRBJ2-5; clone_size: many; cdr3_aa: CSARDTDLGTQYF; cdr3_nt: TGCAGTGCTAGAGATACGGACCTTGGGACCCAGTACTTC
v_call: TRBV12-3/TRBV12-4; d_call: NA; j_call: TRBJ1-2; clone_size: many; cdr3_aa: CASSPRDSRSYGYTF; cdr3_nt: TGTGCCAGCAGTCCCAGGGACTCAAGATCGTATGGCTACACCTTC
v_call: TRBV12-3/TRBV12-4; d_call: NA; j_call: TRBJ2-1; clone_size: NA; cdr3_aa: CASSNQGSSYNEQFF; cdr3_nt: TGTGCCAGCAGTAATCAGGGGAGCTCCTACAATGAGCAGTTCTTC
v_call: TRBV18; d_call: NA; j_call: TRBJ1-1; clone_size: many; cdr3_aa: CASTLDGGRTEAFF; cdr3_nt: TGTGCCAGCACCCTGGATGGGGGCAGGACTGAAGCTTTCTTT
v_call: TRBV27; d_call: TRBD2; j_call: TRBJ2-7; clone_size: many; cdr3_aa: CASRPGLVREQYF; cdr3_nt: TGTGCCAGCAGGCCCGGACTAGTCCGCGAGCAGTACTTC
v_call: TRBV28; d_call: TRBD2; j_call: TRBJ2-3; clone_size: many; cdr3_aa: CASSLAGETDTQYF; cdr3_nt: TGTGCCAGCAGTTTAGCGGGGGAGACAGATACGCAGTATTTT
v_call: TRBV5-1; d_call: NA; j_call: TRBJ2-5; clone_size: many; cdr3_aa: CASSLEAQARETQYF; cdr3_nt: TGCGCCAGCAGCTTGGAAGCTCAGGCCCGGGAGACCCAGTACTTC
v_call: TRBV12-5; d_call: NA; j_call: TRBJ2-1; clone_size: many; cdr3_aa: CASGLVGAQFF; cdr3_nt: TGTGCTAGTGGTTTGGTGGGGGCGCAGTTCTTC
v_call: TRBV28; d_call: NA; j_call: TRBJ2-1; clone_size: many; cdr3_aa: CASPTGGGRSYNEQFF; cdr3_nt: TGTGCCAGCCCTACAGGGGGCGGGAGGAGCTACAATGAGCAGTTCTTC
v_call: TRBV6-2/TRBV6-3; d_call: TRBD2; j_call: TRBJ2-1; clone_size: NA; cdr3_aa: CASSYSRSGSNNEQFF; cdr3_nt: TGTGCCAGCAGTTACTCAAGGAGCGGGAGCAACAATGAGCAGTTCTTC
v_call: TRBV7-2; d_call: NA; j_call: TRBJ1-6; clone_size: many; cdr3_aa: CASSRTGRSDSPLHF; cdr3_nt: TGTGCCAGCAGTCGAACAGGGCGTAGTGATTCACCCCTCCACTTT
v_call: TRBV28; d_call: NA; j_call: TRBJ1-6; clone_size: many; cdr3_aa: CASSKRRDNSPLHF; cdr3_nt: TGTGCCAGCAGTAAGAGACGGGATAATTCACCCCTCCACTTT
v_call: TRBV10-3; d_call: TRBD2; j_call: TRBJ2-3; clone_size: many; cdr3_aa: CAISPGLAGPTDTQYF; cdr3_nt: TGTGCCATCAGTCCAGGACTAGCGGGACCCACAGATACGCAGTATTTT
v_call: TRBV7-6; d_call: NA; j_call: TRBJ1-4; clone_size: NA; cdr3_aa: CASTSTGEKLFF; cdr3_nt: TGTGCCAGCACCTCGACGGGGGAAAAACTGTTTTTT
v_call: TRBV11-2; d_call: TRBD2; j_call: TRBJ2-1; clone_size: NA; cdr3_aa: CASSWGLATTEQFF; cdr3_nt: TGTGCCAGCAGCTGGGGACTAGCCACAACTGAGCAGTTCTTC
v_call: TRBV6-1; d_call: NA; j_call: TRBJ1-5; clone_size: many; cdr3_aa: CASSPGTSHNQPQHF; cdr3_nt: TGTGCCAGCAGTCCCGGGACATCTCACAATCAGCCCCAGCATTTT
v_call: TRBV28; d_call: NA; j_call: TRBJ2-1; clone_size: many; cdr3_aa: CASTQSGGGPYNEQFF; cdr3_nt: TGTGCCAGCACCCAATCAGGAGGGGGGCCCTACAATGAGCAGTTCTTC
v_call: TRBV5-1; d_call: TRBD2; j_call: TRBJ2-3; clone_size: many; cdr3_aa: CASSLPLAGVADTQYF; cdr3_nt: TGCGCCAGCAGCCTTCCCTTAGCGGGAGTCGCAGATACGCAGTATTTT
v_call: TRBV28; d_call: NA; j_call: TRBJ2-3; clone_size: many; cdr3_aa: CASSPSFDTLQDTQYF; cdr3_nt: TGTGCCAGCAGTCCATCATTTGACACGCTTCAGGATACGCAGTATTTT
v_call: TRBV20-1; d_call: NA; j_call: TRBJ2-1; clone_size: many; cdr3_aa: CSARPRAGGVYNEQFF; cdr3_nt: TGCAGTGCTCGCCCCCGGGCAGGCGGGGTATACAATGAGCAGTTCTTC
v_call: TRBV12-3/TRBV12-4; d_call: TRBD1; j_call: TRBJ2-7; clone_size: many; cdr3_aa: CASTPGQGSYEQYF; cdr3_nt: TGTGCCAGCACCCCGGGACAGGGCTCGTACGAGCAGTACTTC